The 16 T cell receptor beta chains below come from one sample, sequenced in a study of blood T cell repertoires in COVID-19. TCRdb's copy holds only in-frame clones and misses some; the assay was immunoSEQ multiplex PCR. The table shows 370,000 or so clones, with roughly four fifths occurring only once. Specimen: peripheral blood. These receptors came from a human donor with acute or convalescent COVID-19. The donor label of this sample is uncertain.

The chain carries TRBV2 and TRBJ1-2; D may be TRBD1 (6 bases). Trimming shortened V by 6 bases and J by 7 bases, and 18 bases separated the two germline ends. The CDR3 has 14 residues. Germline CDR1 is SNHLY and CDR2 is FYNNEI. CDR3 DNA: TGTGCCAGCAGCGCCGACGGAACAGGGATTGGCTACACCTTC. Translation gives CASSADGTGIGYTF.

The chain joins TRBV5-1 to TRBJ1-2; D not resolved. The CDR3 runs to 13 residues. Per germline, CDR1 SGHRS and CDR2 YFSETQ. Between the trimmed V and J ends, which lost 1 base and 1 base, there was a span of 5 bases. The CDR3 DNA sequence: TGCGCCAGCAGCTTGAACAGTAACTATGGCTACACCTTC. Encoded protein: CASSLNSNYGYTF. Complete variable domain (other parts from reference TRBV5-1 and TRBJ1-2): KAGVTQTPRYLIKTRGQQVTLSCSPISGHRSVSWYQQTPGQGLQFLFEYFSETQRNKGNFPGRFSGRQFSNSRSEMNVSTLELGDSALYLCASSLNSNYGYTFGSGTRLTVV.

This rearrangement joins TRBV4-1 to TRBJ2-5, with TRBD2 as a possible D gene (6 bases). The V gene's germline CDR1 is MGHRA and CDR2 YSYEKL. V gave up 3 bases and J gave up 4 bases, with 15 bases separating them. This CDR3 has 15 amino acids. CDR3: CASSHAGSGGETQYF. The CDR3 DNA reads TGCGCCAGCAGCCATGCCGGGAGTGGGGGAGAGACCCAGTACTTC.

The V and J genes are TRBV29-1 and TRBJ1-1; 10 bases fit TRBD1. Germline CDR1 SQVTM, CDR2 ANQGSEA. With 4 bases clipped from V and 0 bases from J, the junction kept 5 bases outside the gene matches. The CDR3 is made up of 15 amino acids. For the CDR3, the DNA is TGCAGCGTTGTACGACAGGGGGCCTTGAACACTGAAGCTTTCTTT. Translating gives CSVVRQGALNTEAFF.

The V and J genes are TRBV7-2 and TRBJ1-2; TRBD1 aligns across 7 bases. The V segment lost 4 bases and the J segment 0 bases; nucleotides outside the gene matches: 5. The CDR3 is 15 amino acids. CDR1 and CDR2 (germline): SGHTA, FQGNSA. The CDR3: CASSSATGANYGYTF. The CDR3 DNA reads TGTGCCAGCAGCTCGGCTACAGGGGCTAACTATGGCTACACCTTC.

This chain joins TRBV9 and TRBJ1-2, with TRBD1 identical over 11 bases. CDR1 and CDR2 from the germline V gene are SGDLS and YYNGEE. The V gene end was trimmed by 7 bases and the J gene end by 8 bases; junction bases not matched to a gene: 10. The CDR3 runs to 14 residues. In DNA form, the CDR3 reads TGTGCCAGCCAAAAAGGACAGGGGGCCGGCGGCTACACCTTC. It codes for CASQKGQGAGGYTF.

This chain joins TRBV18 and TRBJ2-2, with D possibly TRBD1 on 5 matching bases. The V and J ends lost 8 bases and 2 bases respectively, with 15 bases between them. CDR1 is KGHSH, CDR2 LQKENI, per germline. This CDR3 spans 15 amino acids. CDR3 region: CASNQAGINTGELFF. DNA of the CDR3: TGTGCCAGCAACCAGGCAGGGATCAACACCGGGGAGCTGTTTTTT.

The chain is built from TRBV13 and TRBJ1-1; possibly TRBD1 for D (6 bases). This CDR3 is 14 amino acids long. The germline V and J ends were trimmed by 5 bases and 2 bases, with 12 bases remaining between them. Germline CDR1 and CDR2: PRHDT and FYEKMQ (reference sequence). In nucleotides, the CDR3 is TGTGCCAGCAGCACCCTACAGGGTAACACTGAAGCTTTCTTT. This codes for CASSTLQGNTEAFF. Complete variable domain (other parts from reference TRBV13 and TRBJ1-1): AAGVIQSPRHLIKEKRETATLKCYPIPRHDTVYWYQQGPGQDPQFLISFYEKMQSDKGSIPDRFSAQQFSDYHSELNMSSLELGDSALYFCASSTLQGNTEAFFGQGTRLTVV.

Details on this clone: Other DNA sequences in this specimen translate into the identical CDR3. This chain uses TRBV18 with TRBJ2-1, with D possibly being TRBD2 (5 bases). The CDR3 consists of 13 residues. The ends were cut back, 3 bases at V and 8 bases at J, with 11 bases in the middle. The germline CDR1 and CDR2 sequences are KGHSH and LQKENI. The CDR3: CASSPNAGDEQFF. The DNA of the CDR3 is TGTGCCAGCTCACCCAATGCCGGGGATGAGCAGTTCTTC.

This chain uses TRBV5-1 with TRBJ1-2; possible D gene TRBD1, 5 bases. Trimming removed 4 bases at V and 5 bases at J, with 12 bases between. Germline assignment: CDR1 SGHRS and CDR2 YFSETQ. The length of the CDR3 is 13 residues. Written as DNA, the CDR3 is TGCGCCAGCAGCCTGGACAAGGGGTATGGCTACACCTTC. Its protein is CASSLDKGYGYTF.

The chain has TRBV2 and TRBJ1-2, with TRBD1 identical over 8 bases. The J segment lost 6 bases and the V segment lost 4 bases, leaving 10 bases of the junction unmatched. Germline V gene lookup returns CDR1 SNHLY and CDR2 FYNNEI. The CDR3 spans 15 residues. The CDR3: CASSAAQGVKNGYTF. The CDR3 DNA reads TGTGCCAGCAGTGCCGCACAGGGGGTAAAGAATGGCTACACCTTC.

The chain couples TRBV5-4 to TRBJ2-7; possible D gene TRBD1, 7 bases. From germline, CDR1 is SGHNT and CDR2 YYREEE (reference sequence). Between the trimmed V and J ends, which lost 4 bases and 5 bases, there was a span of 22 bases. This CDR3 has 16 amino acids. The CDR3 nucleotides read TGTGCCAGCAGCATCCAAAACAGGGGAGGCACCCACGAGCAGTACTTC. Its translation is CASSIQNRGGTHEQYF.

The DNA for the CDR3 is TGTGCCAGCTGTATGACAGTAAACACTGAAGCTTTCTTT. It codes for CASCMTVNTEAFF. The chain joins TRBV18 to TRBJ1-1; D may be TRBD1 (5 bases). The V gene lost 7 bases and the J gene lost 2 bases, with 11 bases spanning the gap. Germline CDR1 is KGHSH and CDR2 is LQKENI. This CDR3 has 13 amino acids.

The rearrangement links TRBV2 to TRBJ1-5; no definite D call. CDR1 and CDR2 (germline): SNHLY, FYNNEI. Trimming took 6 bases from V and 1 from J, leaving 13 bases between them. This CDR3 has 15 amino acids. The CDR3 bases are TGTGCCAGCAGCCCGGATCTAGGCAGCAATCAGCCCCAGCATTTT. Translating it yields CASSPDLGSNQPQHF. Full variable domain (missing parts from reference TRBV2 and TRBJ1-5): EPEVTQTPSHQVTQMGQEVILRCVPISNHLYFYWYRQILGQKVEFLVSFYNNEISEKSEIFDDQFSVERPDGSNFTLKIRSTKLEDSAMYFCASSPDLGSNQPQHFGDGTRLSIL.

V and J are TRBV29-1 and TRBJ1-1; D may be TRBD1 (5 bases). The length of the CDR3 is 15 residues. The V gene lost 4 bases and the J gene lost 5 bases, with 20 bases spanning the gap. CDR1 and CDR2 from the germline V gene are SQVTM and ANQGSEA. The CDR3 DNA follows: TGCAGCGTTGGATTGTTTCGGGGGAAAGGGACTGAAGCTTTCTTT. Its protein product is CSVGLFRGKGTEAFF.

This chain connects TRBV5-1 to TRBJ1-1; 9 nucleotides align to TRBD1. There are 14 residues in the CDR3. J was trimmed by 5 bases and V by 2 bases; bases with no gene match: 4. Germline-derived CDR1 and CDR2 are SGHRS and YFSETQ. CDR3 region: CASSLNRGQTEAFF. CDR3 bases: TGCGCCAGCAGCTTAAACAGGGGGCAAACTGAAGCTTTCTTT.